This T cell receptor (beta chain) was observed in a study of identical twins. Study-wide results and limits: Compared with models, monozygotic twins showed more out-of-frame TCR alpha sharing. Abundant beta clonotypes from cord blood had fewer insertions, unlike memory repertoires, which showed none. The same donors were not followed; conclusions instead depended on cross-sectional statistical analysis.

The CDR3 has 13 amino acids. V was clipped by 7 bases and J by 2 bases, with 11 bases between them. The germline CDR1 and CDR2 sequences are LNHDA and SQIVND (reference sequence). Turning to this clonotype: Its matching antigen is unknown.

MiXCR was run by TCRdb on the 5' RACE reads, yielding one entry per CDR3 protein. The repertoire holds around 490,000 distinct CDR3 sequences, with roughly 13% as singletons. These data are also associated with another study on yellow fever vaccine responses in identical twins.

The genes are TRBV19 and TRBJ1-2, with no clear D. Source material: CD4+ T cells sorted from blood. The origin of this receptor is a woman in her late teens or twenties in good health. This CDR3 is CASTRTSNYGYTF. The CDR3, as DNA: TGTGCCAGTACCAGAACATCGAACTATGGCTACACCTTC.